This record concerns one T cell receptor (beta chain) sequence. Its specificity is unknown. Findings and caveats of the study: The TCR gene usage of tumor memory CD4+ T cells clustered together with blood and lymph node memory CD4+ cells and with lymph node naive CD4+ cells. Greatest tumor Treg TCR overlap was with tumor naive CD4+ cells.

The ends lost 2 bases at V and 5 bases at J; junction bases unmatched: 6. The length of the CDR3 is 15 residues. Per the germline V gene, CDR1 is MNHEY and CDR2 is SMNVEV (reference sequence). Semi-nested PCR with Nested Universal Primer A followed constant-region reverse priming of full-length variable regions. TCRdb reprocessed the 5' RACE reads via MiXCR and lists one record per CDR3 protein. The table has tens of thousands of distinct CDR3 sequences, about 28% seen once. V gene TRBV27 combines with J gene TRBJ2-7; TRBD1 matches at 10 bases. Input material: naive CD4+ T cells sorted from blood. Subset described: naive CD4+ T cells, CD4+CD45RA+CD25-. The sequence came from a female donor with breast cancer. CDR3 in amino acids: CASSLDRGPPNEQYF. The CDR3 DNA reads as TGTGCCAGCAGTTTAGACAGGGGGCCTCCCAACGAGCAGTACTTC.